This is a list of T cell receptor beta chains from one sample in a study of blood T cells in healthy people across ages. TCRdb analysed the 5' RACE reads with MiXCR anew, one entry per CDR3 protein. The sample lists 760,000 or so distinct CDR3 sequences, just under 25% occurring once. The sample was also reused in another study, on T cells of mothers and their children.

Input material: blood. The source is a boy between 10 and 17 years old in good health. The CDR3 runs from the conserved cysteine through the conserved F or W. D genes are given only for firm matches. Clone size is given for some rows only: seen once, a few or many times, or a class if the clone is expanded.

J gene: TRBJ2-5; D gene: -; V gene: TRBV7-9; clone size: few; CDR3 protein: CASSPSWAGTETQYF; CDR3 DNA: TGTGCCAGCAGCCCTAGTTGGGCGGGGACGGAGACCCAGTACTTC
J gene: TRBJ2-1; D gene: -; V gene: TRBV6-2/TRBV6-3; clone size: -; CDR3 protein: CASGRAHEQFF; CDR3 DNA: TGTGCCAGCGGCAGGGCTCACGAGCAGTTCTTC
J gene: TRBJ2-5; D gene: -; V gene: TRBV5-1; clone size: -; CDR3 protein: CASSTLGLQETQYF; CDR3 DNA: TGCGCCAGCAGCACACTGGGACTCCAAGAGACCCAGTACTTC
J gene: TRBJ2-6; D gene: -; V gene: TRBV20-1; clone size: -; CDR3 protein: CSASGSGDSGANVLTF; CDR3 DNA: TGCAGTGCTAGCGGTTCGGGGGACTCTGGGGCCAACGTCCTGACTTTC
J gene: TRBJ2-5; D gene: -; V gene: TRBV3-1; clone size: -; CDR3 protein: CASRVEGAETQYF; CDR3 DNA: TGTGCCTCCCGTGTTGAGGGAGCTGAGACCCAGTACTTC
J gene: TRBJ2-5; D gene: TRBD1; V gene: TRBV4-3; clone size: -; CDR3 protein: CASSVDRGLLETQYF; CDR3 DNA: TGCGCCAGCAGCGTAGACAGGGGATTGTTGGAGACCCAGTACTTC
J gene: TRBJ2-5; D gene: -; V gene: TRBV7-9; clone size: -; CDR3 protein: CASSLEEGRAKQYF; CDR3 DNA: TGTGCCAGCAGCTTAGAAGAAGGCCGAGCCAAGCAGTACTTC
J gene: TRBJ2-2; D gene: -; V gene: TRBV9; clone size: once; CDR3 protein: CASSGGLEGLRKGNTGELFF; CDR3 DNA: TGTGCCAGCAGCGGGGGACTTGAGGGTTTAAGGAAGGGGAACACCGGGGAGCTGTTTTTT
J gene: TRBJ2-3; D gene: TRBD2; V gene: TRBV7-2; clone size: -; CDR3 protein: CASSLAGPAGVRTDTQYF; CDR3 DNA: TGTGCCAGCAGCTTAGCGGGCCCCGCGGGAGTACGGACAGATACGCAGTATTTT
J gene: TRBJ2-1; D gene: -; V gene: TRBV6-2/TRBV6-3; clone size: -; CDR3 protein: CASSYLGHYEQFF; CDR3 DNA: TGTGCCAGCAGTTATTTGGGACATTACGAGCAGTTCTTC
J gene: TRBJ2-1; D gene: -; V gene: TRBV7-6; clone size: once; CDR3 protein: CASSLGGQKIHEQFF; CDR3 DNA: TGTGCCAGCAGCTTAGGTGGACAGAAGATCCATGAGCAGTTCTTC
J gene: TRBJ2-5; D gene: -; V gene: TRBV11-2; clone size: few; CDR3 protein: CAGSYRDFQETQYF; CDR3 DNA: TGTGCCGGCAGTTACAGGGACTTTCAAGAGACCCAGTACTTC
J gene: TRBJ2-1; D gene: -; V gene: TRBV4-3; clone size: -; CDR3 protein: CASSRAGGTYNEQFF; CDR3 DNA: TGCGCCAGCAGCCGGGCTGGGGGGACCTACAATGAGCAGTTCTTC
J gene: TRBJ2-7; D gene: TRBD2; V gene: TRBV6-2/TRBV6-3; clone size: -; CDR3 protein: CASSPSGQGSYEQYF; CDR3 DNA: TGTGCCAGCAGTCCTAGCGGGCAAGGCTCCTACGAGCAGTACTTC